These 26 T cell receptor beta chains came from one sample sequenced in a study of T-cell memory formation after mild COVID-19. TCRdb passed the 5' RACE reads through MiXCR, listing each CDR3 protein once. The table has about 430,000 distinct CDR3 sequences, more than 15% seen once; the top ten hold 20% to 25%. Sequencing was performed on PBMCs or a T cell subset sorted from them (not recorded which). The source is a man aged 18 to 30 who had mild COVID-19 (a few samples of this study predate the infection). Cell type and time point are not known.

Only a few counts were recorded for this clonotype. The V call is TRBV7-8, the J call TRBJ1-2, with D unclear. Between the trimmed V and J ends, which lost 3 bases and 2 bases, there was a span of 16 bases. The length of the CDR3 is 16 residues. CDR1 is SGHVS, CDR2 FQNEAQ, per germline. The CDR3 loop is CASSFGSRTANYGYTF. The CDR3 DNA follows: TGTGCCAGCAGCTTCGGTTCTAGGACCGCCAACTATGGCTACACCTTC.

This clonotype was detected only a few times. The chain has TRBV2 and TRBJ1-2, with 7 bases identical to TRBD1. The CDR3 is made up of 14 amino acids. CDR1 SNHLY and CDR2 FYNNEI come from the germline V gene. V was clipped by 4 bases and J by 2 bases; unmatched bases: 4. CDR3 coding DNA: TGTGCCAGCAGTGTCGAGACAGGGAACTATGGCTACACCTTC. This translates into CASSVETGNYGYTF.

This clonotype has a handful of counts. The chain combines TRBV7-9 with TRBJ2-7; D gene unclear. V lost 5 bases to trimming and J lost 5 bases, with 19 bases between them. This CDR3 has 15 amino acids. CDR1 and CDR2 from the germline V gene are SEHNR and FQNEAQ (reference sequence). The CDR3 bases are TGTGCCAGCAGCCACTCCGGGCTAATGTGGAACGAGCAGTACTTC. Its translation: CASSHSGLMWNEQYF.

The chain joins TRBV3-1 to TRBJ2-1; D is possibly TRBD2 (6 bases). V was trimmed by 3 bases and J by 1 base, leaving 19 bases between them. The CDR3 length is 18 residues. The germline gives CDR1 LGHDT, CDR2 YNNKEL (reference sequence). CDR3 nucleotides: TGTGCCAGCAGCCATCGTCTAGCGTGGGGAAGTTCCTACAATGAGCAGTTCTTC. Protein sequence: CASSHRLAWGSSYNEQFF.

This clonotype has at least ten counts. This chain joins TRBV27 and TRBJ2-2; D gene uncertain. The CDR3 length is 13 residues. The V gene's germline CDR1 is MNHEY and CDR2 SMNVEV (reference sequence). V dropped 3 bases and J dropped 6 bases, with 8 bases sitting between them. Here the CDR3 reads CASSFGEAGELFF. For the CDR3, the DNA is TGTGCCAGCAGTTTTGGAGAGGCCGGGGAGCTGTTTTTT.

This chain links TRBV15 with TRBJ1-3, with D perhaps TRBD1 (5 bases). V was clipped by 4 bases and J by 2 bases, with 15 bases between them. The germline V gene encodes CDR1 LNHNV and CDR2 YYDKDF (reference sequence). The CDR3 has 16 residues. The CDR3 loop is CATSKFPGTPGNTIYF. CDR3 nucleotides: TGTGCCACCAGCAAATTTCCCGGGACTCCTGGAAACACCATATATTTT.

This clonotype was counted only a few times. This chain links TRBV4-2 with TRBJ1-3; D is unclear. Germline CDR1 LGHNA, CDR2 YNFKEQ. The length of the CDR3 is 12 residues. The germline V and J ends were trimmed by 4 bases and 3 bases, with 4 bases remaining between them. CDR3 sequence: CASSPLGNTIYF. The CDR3 nucleotides are TGTGCCAGCAGCCCCCTTGGAAACACCATATATTTT.

This clonotype has only a few counts. The CDR3: CASSYQGYGYTF. The CDR3 DNA is TGTGCCAGCAGTTACCAGGGTTACGGCTACACCTTC. This rearrangement joins TRBV6-5 to TRBJ1-2; tentatively, D is TRBD1 (5 bases). Germline V lookup: CDR1 MNHEY, CDR2 SVGAGI. V was cut by 2 bases and J by 8 bases, with 9 bases left in between. The CDR3 consists of 12 residues.

This clonotype was recorded a few times. The rearrangement uses TRBV7-2 and TRBJ2-5, with 13 bases that match TRBD2. The germline CDR1 and CDR2 sequences are SGHTA and FQGNSA. The CDR3 contains 16 residues. V lost 4 bases and J lost 8; bases outside the gene matches: 10. This chain's CDR3 is CASSSRTSGGPGTQYF. Written as DNA, the CDR3 is TGTGCCAGCAGCTCTCGGACTAGCGGGGGCCCGGGAACCCAGTACTTC.

This clonotype was recorded a few times. In DNA, the CDR3 is TGTGCCAGCAGCCCCACCGTCCCTAGCTTGGCGGAGACCCAGTACTTC. It is translated as CASSPTVPSLAETQYF. The J gene is TRBJ2-5, the V gene TRBV7-2; D possibly corresponds to TRBD2 (5 bases). Germline V lookup: CDR1 SGHTA, CDR2 FQGNSA. The length of the CDR3 is 16 residues. V was clipped by 5 bases and J by 5 bases, with 21 bases between them.

This chain links TRBV11-2 with TRBJ2-7, with a possible D match to TRBD1 (5 bases). Germline CDR1 is SGHAT and CDR2 is FQNNGV. This CDR3 is built from 14 residues. V lost 2 bases, J lost 6 bases, and 14 bases lay in between. CDR3 DNA sequence: TGTGCCAGCAGCTTATCTTCAGGGTCATTCGAGCAGTACGTC. Translating gives CASSLSSGSFEQYV.

This rearrangement joins TRBV28 to TRBJ1-6, with TRBD1 matching 9 bases. The V segment lost 4 bases and the J segment 9 bases; nucleotides outside the gene matches: 4. The CDR3 totals 14 residues. The germline V gene has CDR1 MDHEN and CDR2 SYDVKM. CDR3 coding DNA: TGTGCCAGCAGTTGGACAGGGGCGGTTTCACCCCTCCACTTT. Amino acids: CASSWTGAVSPLHF.

This clonotype came up a few times. This sequence joins TRBV7-9 and TRBJ1-2; no firm D call. The CDR3 is 11 amino acids. Germline loops: CDR1 SEHNR, CDR2 FQNEAQ (reference sequence). Trimming removed 11 bases from V and 6 bases from J, with 13 bases in between. CDR3 in amino acids: CALWTGHGYTF. CDR3 coding DNA: TGTGCCCTATGGACGGGTCATGGCTACACCTTC.

The chain uses TRBV6-1 and TRBJ1-4; D gene unclear. This CDR3 is built from 12 residues. Germline CDR1 reads MNHNS; CDR2 reads SASEGT. Trimming shortened V by 1 base and J by 9 bases, and 6 bases separated the two germline ends. The CDR3 region is CASSEVWKKLFF. CDR3 in DNA: TGTGCCAGCAGTGAAGTGTGGAAAAAACTGTTTTTT.

The chain uses TRBV30 and TRBJ1-5, with a possible D match to TRBD1 (6 bases). V was cut by 1 base and J by 5 bases, with 15 bases left in between. The CDR3 contains 15 residues. Germline V gene sequence: CDR1 GTSNPN, CDR2 SVGIG (reference sequence). The CDR3 region has the DNA TGTGCCTGGAGTGGTAAAGGGGGGACTCATCAGCCCCAGCATTTT. It encodes CAWSGKGGTHQPQHF.

V and J are TRBV7-6 and TRBJ2-7; D possibly corresponds to TRBD2 (7 bases). CDR3 size: 18 residues. The germline V and J ends were trimmed by 4 bases and 7 bases, with 29 bases remaining between them. The germline V gene has CDR1 SGHVS and CDR2 FNYEAQ. The CDR3 sequence: CASSSIPFVAGASLEQYF. CDR3 DNA sequence: TGTGCCAGCAGCTCCATACCATTCGTGGCGGGGGCCTCTTTAGAGCAGTACTTC.

Turning to this clonotype: A much larger clone lies one base from this, so it may be a read error. This chain uses TRBV12-3 or TRBV12-4 with TRBJ1-1, with TRBD1 matching over 7 bases. CDR3 length: 14 residues. CDR3 DNA sequence: TGTGCCAGCACTATGTGGTTAGGGGGCACTGAAGTTTTCTTT. Translation gives CASTMWLGGTEVFF.

Only a few counts were recorded for this clonotype. The V and J genes are TRBV5-1 and TRBJ2-2; the D is unclear. V shed 1 base and J shed 4 bases, with 11 bases lying between them. CDR1 is SGHRS, CDR2 YFSETQ, per germline. The CDR3 spans 15 residues. CDR3 region: CASSLTGSPTGELFF. CDR3 nucleotide sequence: TGCGCCAGCAGCTTGACCGGTAGCCCCACCGGGGAGCTGTTTTTT.

This clonotype has only a few counts. The genes are TRBV20-1 and TRBJ2-1; maybe TRBD2 (6 bases). V lost 4 bases and J lost 2, with 18 bases in between. Germline V gene lookup returns CDR1 DFQATT and CDR2 SNEGSKA (reference sequence). The CDR3 covers 16 residues. The CDR3 region has the DNA TGCAGTGCTATGGGTGGATCGGGGGAAACCTACAATGAGCAGTTCTTC. Translating gives CSAMGGSGETYNEQFF.

This clonotype showed up just a few times. CDR3 in DNA: TGTGCCAGCAGTTTAGCGGAGGGAAAGACCCAGTACTTC. Its translation is CASSLAEGKTQYF. The rearrangement uses TRBV12-3 or TRBV12-4 and TRBJ2-5; weak D call: TRBD2 (6 bases). With 0 bases removed from V and 6 bases from J, the gap between germline ends came to 8 bases. This CDR3 is built from 13 residues.

This rearrangement joins TRBV4-1 to TRBJ2-1, with TRBD2 as a possible D gene (5 bases). CDR3 length: 14 amino acids. Trimming took 8 bases from V and 5 from J, leaving 16 bases between them. Germline loops: CDR1 MGHRA, CDR2 YSYEKL. The CDR3, as DNA: TGCGCCAGCGGCCGAGAGGACTGGAACAATGAGCAGTTCTTC. Protein: CASGREDWNNEQFF.

This clonotype came up a few times. V and J are TRBV7-3 and TRBJ1-3, with D hard to call. The length of the CDR3 is 14 residues. Looked up from germline, CDR1 is SGHTA and CDR2 is FQGTGA. V was cut by 6 bases and J by 0 bases, with 9 bases left in between. CDR3 nucleotide sequence: TGTGCCAGCAGTAAGGGAAGCTCTGGAAACACCATATATTTT. Translating gives CASSKGSSGNTIYF.

In regard to this clonotype: The junction departs from the called germline gene at one end, perhaps through a read error. This chain uses TRBV5-4 with TRBJ2-6; possibly TRBD1 for D (5 bases). This CDR3 comprises 17 residues. Germline V gene lookup returns CDR1 SGHNT and CDR2 YYREEE (reference sequence). The CDR3 is CASSLDSWGSWANVLTF. CDR3 DNA: TGTGCCAGCAGCTTGGATTCTTGGGGCTCTTGGGCCAACGTCCTGACTTTC. The variable domain in full, completed from reference TRBV5-4 and TRBJ2-6, reads ETGVTQSPTHLIKTRGQQVTLRCSSQSGHNTVSWYQQALGQGPQFIFQYYREEENGRGNFPPRFSGLQFPNYSSELNVNALELDDSALYLCASSLDSWGSWANVLTFGAGSRLTVL.

This clonotype was counted a few times. This chain connects TRBV5-4 to TRBJ1-2, with 8 bases that match TRBD1. Germline V lookup: CDR1 SGHNT, CDR2 YYREEE (reference sequence). There are 14 residues in the CDR3. The V and J ends lost 0 bases and 11 bases, in that order; junction bases with no gene match: 9. CDR3: CASSLDRGTSLYTF. CDR3 DNA sequence: TGTGCCAGCAGCTTGGACAGGGGGACTTCTTTGTACACCTTC.

This chain uses TRBV7-6 with TRBJ2-2, with TRBD2 matching over 10 bases. CDR3 size: 16 residues. Germline CDR1 and CDR2: SGHVS and FNYEAQ. J was trimmed by 5 bases and V by 2 bases; bases with no gene match: 5. DNA of the CDR3: TGTGCCAGCAGCTTATCCCCTAGCGGGGGAACCGGGGAGCTGTTTTTT. It yields the protein CASSLSPSGGTGELFF.

This clonotype has ten or more counts. The chain combines TRBV10-3 with TRBJ2-2; D possibly matches TRBD1 or TRBD2 (5 bases each). This CDR3 spans 15 amino acids. CDR1 and CDR2 (germline): ENHRY, SYGVKD. The V end was cut by 4 bases, the J end by 4 bases, with 13 bases between. CDR3 protein: CAISGEGRLTGELFF. CDR3 coding DNA: TGTGCCATCAGTGGTGAGGGGCGACTCACCGGGGAGCTGTTTTTT.